Each of the 29 T cell receptor beta chains below was sequenced from the same sample in a study of Graves' ophthalmopathy and Graves' hyperthyroidism listed by TCRdb under 2018. The instrument given in TCRdb is Illumina HiSeq 2000. TCR beta CDR3 regions were amplified from RNA transcripts for repertoire sequencing. A first-round RT-PCR used HTBI primers with the Qiagen OneStep RT-PCR kit, followed by a second-round multiplex PCR, size selection and purification. TCRdb reanalyzed the raw reads on its own, using fastp at Q25 for trimming and MiXCR for clone calling, and kept in-frame beta chains. Each record represents a unique CDR3 protein, reported with the most common genes and DNA among its rows. For this sample the table gives just over 600,000 distinct CDR3 sequences, of which 22% were detected only once. Together, the top ten hold around 6.9% of the sample. Input material: peripheral blood. The receptors were gathered from a woman under 30 with stable Graves' hyperthyroidism. Some clones in this sample may be carry-over from other donors' samples. Donor details come from another sample of the same person, matched by shared clones.

This clonotype was recorded a few times. CDR3 sequence (DNA): TGTGCCAGCGGAACGACAGGGGGCATGGTTGCTGAAGCTTTCTTT. Translation: CASGTTGGMVAEAFF. This chain joins TRBV2 and TRBJ1-1, with 10 positions matching TRBD1. Looked up from germline, CDR1 is SNHLY and CDR2 is FYNNEI. V dropped 8 bases and J dropped 6; count of bases not matched to a gene: 12. The CDR3 spans 15 residues.

Many counts were recorded for this clonotype. This chain joins TRBV29-1 and TRBJ2-2; 9 nucleotides align to TRBD1. V trimming: 7 bases; J trimming: 4 bases; junction bases outside the gene matches: 4. This CDR3 has 13 amino acids. Germline V gives CDR1 SQVTM, CDR2 ANQGSEA. CDR3 protein: CSAGTGFTGELFF. The CDR3, as DNA: TGCAGCGCCGGGACAGGGTTCACCGGGGAGCTGTTTTTT.

This clonotype was recorded many times. The chain is built from TRBV15 and TRBJ1-1, with TRBD1 matching 10 bases. The CDR3 is made up of 14 amino acids. The junction had 9 bases not matched to a gene; V was cut back by 4 bases and J by 10 bases. Germline CDR1 LNHNV, CDR2 YYDKDF (reference sequence). In DNA, the CDR3 is TGTGCCACCAGCACATCGACAGGGGGCGGTGGAGCTTTCTTT. This sequence encodes CATSTSTGGGGAFF.

This clonotype was recorded many times. The gene calls are TRBV24-1 and TRBJ2-5, with D perhaps TRBD1 (6 bases). There are 15 residues in the CDR3. Trimming stripped 1 base from V and 0 bases from J, with 8 bases between. CDR1 is KGHDR, CDR2 SFDVKD, per germline. The CDR3, as DNA: TGTGCCACCAGTGATTTCCGGACAGACCAAGAGACCCAGTACTTC. This sequence encodes CATSDFRTDQETQYF.

This clonotype was seen repeatedly, ten times or more. The rearrangement links TRBV28 to TRBJ1-2; possibly TRBD1 for D (6 bases). This CDR3 spans 17 amino acids. V gave up 5 bases and J gave up 1 base, with 20 bases separating them. CDR1 is MDHEN and CDR2 is SYDVKM in the germline V gene. CDR3 loop: CASSNYHPDSGNYGYTF. The CDR3 DNA reads TGTGCCAGCAGTAATTATCACCCGGACAGTGGTAACTATGGCTACACCTTC.

V and J are TRBV19 and TRBJ1-1; 8 positions agree with TRBD1. The CDR3 consists of 15 residues. Germline V gene lookup returns CDR1 LNHDA and CDR2 SQIVND (reference sequence). Trimming cost V 4 bases and J 0 bases; bases outside gene matches: 4. CDR3 coding DNA: TGTGCCAGTAGTAAGCAGGGGGCAGTGAACACTGAAGCTTTCTTT. As protein: CASSKQGAVNTEAFF.

This clonotype has ten or more counts. The rearrangement uses TRBV15 and TRBJ1-5; the match to TRBD1 covers 8 bases. Germline V lookup: CDR1 LNHNV, CDR2 YYDKDF (reference sequence). V was pared by 0 bases and J by 7 bases, with 2 bases of the junction left unmatched. The CDR3 has 14 residues. The CDR3 sequence is CATSRDRGPQPQHF. Here the CDR3 DNA reads TGTGCCACCAGCAGAGACAGGGGGCCGCAGCCCCAGCATTTT.

The chain joins TRBV6-5 to TRBJ1-2; 7 bases map to TRBD1. V shed 4 bases, J shed 1 base, and the junction held 9 bases outside the gene matches. Germline V gives CDR1 MNHEY, CDR2 SVGAGI. The CDR3 runs to 16 residues. The CDR3 sequence is CASSLRQGVVNYGYTF. CDR3 DNA sequence: TGTGCCAGCAGTTTAAGGCAGGGGGTTGTTAACTATGGCTACACCTTC.

This clonotype was counted many times. This chain connects TRBV20-1 to TRBJ2-7; D not resolved. V was shortened by 0 bases and J by 0 bases, with 9 bases between the two germline ends. Germline-derived CDR1 and CDR2 are DFQATT and SNEGSKA (reference sequence). The CDR3 loop spans 14 amino acids. This CDR3 is CSARDARSSYEQYF. Written as DNA, the CDR3 is TGCAGTGCTAGAGACGCCCGGAGCTCCTACGAGCAGTACTTC.

This chain joins TRBV10-3 and TRBJ2-7, with 13 bases aligning to TRBD2. Germline CDR1 and CDR2: ENHRY and SYGVKD. The CDR3 runs to 14 residues. J lost 4 bases, V lost 6 bases, and 3 bases had no gene match. In nucleotides, the CDR3 is TGTGCCATCAGGGTGACTAGCGGGGGGTACGAGCAGTACTTC. Translation: CAIRVTSGGYEQYF.

This clonotype was observed many times. The chain joins TRBV6-2 or TRBV6-3 to TRBJ2-4, with D perhaps being TRBD1 or TRBD2 (5 bases each). The CDR3 extends over 15 amino acids. Deletions cut 7 bases from V and 7 bases from J, with 20 bases between. Germline CDR1 and CDR2: MNHEY and SVGEGT. The CDR3 DNA sequence: TGTGCCAGCACCCGGGCCAGGGACGGCCTCAACATTCAGTACTTC. Its translation: CASTRARDGLNIQYF.

Ten or more counts support this clonotype. CDR3 amino acids: CASSIGTGRTGELFF. CDR3 sequence (DNA): TGTGCCAGCAGCATTGGGACAGGGAGAACCGGGGAGCTGTTTTTT. The rearrangement joins TRBV11-1 to TRBJ2-2; 9 bases are a match to TRBD1. This CDR3 contains 15 residues. Germline loops: CDR1 SGHAT, CDR2 FQDESV (reference sequence). V gave up 5 bases and J gave up 5 bases; unmatched junction bases: 6.

The table lists this clonotype with many counts. The V and J genes are TRBV6-1 and TRBJ1-2; 7 bases align to TRBD1. The length of the CDR3 is 14 residues. The ends lost 11 bases at V and 4 bases at J; junction bases unmatched: 13. Germline V gene sequence: CDR1 MNHNS, CDR2 SASEGT. DNA of the CDR3: TGTGCCGGATATAGACAGGGACAAAGCTATGGCTACACCTTC. This codes for CAGYRQGQSYGYTF.

Concerning this clonotype: Just one base apart from a much larger clone, this may be a read error. The chain has TRBV2 and TRBJ1-2; 9 bases agree with TRBD1. The CDR3 totals 14 residues. Germline V gene data show CDR1 as SNHLY and CDR2 as FYNNEI. DNA of the CDR3: TGTGCCAGCAGTGGGACAGGGGACTACTATGGCCACACCTTC. This translates into CASSGTGDYYGHTF.

This clonotype turned up a few times. This chain connects TRBV5-6 to TRBJ1-2, with D perhaps TRBD1 (5 bases). The CDR3 runs 15 residues. The germline V gene has CDR1 SGHDT and CDR2 YYEEEE. V was clipped by 2 bases and J by 4 bases, with 15 bases between them. The CDR3 region has the DNA TGTGCCAGCAGCTTTCGCGTCAGGGATCGCTATGGCTACACCTTC. Amino acid sequence: CASSFRVRDRYGYTF. The variable domain in full, completed from reference TRBV5-6 and TRBJ1-2, reads DAGVTQSPTHLIKTRGQQVTLRCSPKSGHDTVSWYQQALGQGPQFIFQYYEEEERQRGNFPDRFSGHQFPNYSSELNVNALLLGDSALYLCASSFRVRDRYGYTFGSGTRLTVV.

Many counts were recorded for this clonotype. This CDR3 is CASSLTGTSSEQYF. The DNA of the CDR3 is TGTGCCAGCAGTTTAACGGGGACTAGTTCCGAGCAGTACTTC. V gene TRBV12-3 or TRBV12-4 combines with J gene TRBJ2-7; 8 nucleotides align to TRBD2. This CDR3 region has 14 residues. Losses at the gene ends were 2 bases for V and 6 bases for J; bases not matched to a gene: 6.

The chain has TRBV7-9 and TRBJ2-7; D is uncertain. CDR3 length: 13 amino acids. V was clipped by 1 base and J by 3 bases, with 7 bases between them. In germline, CDR1 is SEHNR, CDR2 FQNEAQ (reference sequence). The CDR3 DNA reads as TGTGCCAGCAGCTTAGGCTACCACTACGAGCAGTACTTC. Amino acids: CASSLGYHYEQYF.

This clonotype was seen at least ten times. An end of the junction differs from the germline gene, which may be a read error. The CDR3 loop reads CASSDSGLAAQETQYF. In DNA form, the CDR3 reads TGTGCCAGCAGTGACTCGGGACTAGCGGCCCAAGAGACCCAGTACTTC. The V gene is TRBV6-2 or TRBV6-3, the J gene TRBJ2-5; 11 nucleotides match TRBD2. The germline V gene has CDR1 MNHEY and CDR2 SVGEGT. CDR3 size: 16 residues.

V and J are TRBV18 and TRBJ1-1; weak D call: TRBD1 (5 bases). Germline CDR1 reads KGHSH; CDR2 reads LQKENI. V lost 3 bases and J lost 4, with 12 bases in between. This CDR3 is built from 14 residues. DNA of the CDR3: TGTGCCAGCTCACCTCCTATCGACAGCACTGAAGCTTTCTTT. The encoded protein is CASSPPIDSTEAFF.

This chain links TRBV10-3 with TRBJ2-7, with 9 positions matching TRBD2. Per the germline V gene, CDR1 is ENHRY and CDR2 is SYGVKD. The CDR3 sequence is 15 residues long. Germline trimming cut 3 bases from V and 1 base from J; bases unmatched to any gene: 4. DNA of the CDR3: TGTGCCATCAGTGACGGGACTAGCAATTCCTACGAGCAGTACTTC. This gives the protein CAISDGTSNSYEQYF.

For this clonotype: A much bigger clone sits one base away, suggesting this may be a read error. The DNA of the CDR3 is TGTGCCAGGAGCCCCTATGCGGGGTGGGACTATGGCTACACCTTC. Its translation is CARSPYAGWDYGYTF. This chain links TRBV9 with TRBJ1-2; no definite D call. The CDR3 is 15 residues long. Germline V gene lookup returns CDR1 SGDLS and CDR2 YYNGEE. The V gene lost 8 bases and the J gene lost 3 bases, with 20 bases spanning the gap.

This clonotype occurred many times. The chain links TRBV12-5 to TRBJ2-5; D is uncertain. The CDR3 consists of 14 residues. CDR1 is LGHNT, CDR2 FRNRAP, per germline. The V end lost 1 base, the J end lost 1 base, and 7 bases lay between the germline ends. The CDR3 nucleotides are TGTGCTAGTGGTTTGGCAATGGGCCAAGAGACCCAGTACTTC. It yields the protein CASGLAMGQETQYF. Based on the CDR3 plus reference TRBV12-5 and TRBJ2-5, the full variable domain is DARVTQTPRHKVTEMGQEVTMRCQPILGHNTVFWYRQTMMQGLELLAYFRNRAPLDDSGMPKDRFSAEMPDATLATLKIQPSEPRDSAVYFCASGLAMGQETQYFGPGTRLLVL.

This chain connects TRBV28 to TRBJ2-7; 7 nucleotides align to TRBD1. The CDR3 has 13 amino acids. The J segment lost 9 bases and the V segment lost 4 bases, leaving 9 bases of the junction unmatched. The germline CDR1 and CDR2 sequences are MDHEN and SYDVKM. The CDR3 DNA is TGTGCCAGCAGTTCGGGACAGCCCCGGGGGCAGTACTTC. This gives the protein CASSSGQPRGQYF.

This rearrangement joins TRBV6-4 to TRBJ2-5; D is undetermined. Gene TRBJ2-7 matches the end of the DNA better, so the J call may be wrong. This CDR3 has 12 residues. CDR1 is MRHNA and CDR2 is SNTAGT in the germline V gene. The CDR3 here is CAGTASSYEQYF. DNA for the CDR3: TGTGCCGGAACGGCAAGCTCCTACGAGCAGTACTTC.

This rearrangement joins TRBV28 to TRBJ2-5; TRBD1 might be the D (7 bases). CDR1 is MDHEN and CDR2 is SYDVKM in the germline V gene. The CDR3 extends over 15 amino acids. V was clipped by 3 bases and J by 0 bases, with 11 bases between them. The CDR3 nucleotides are TGTGCCAGCAGTTTGGCAGGGGGGAACCAAGAGACCCAGTACTTC. It codes for CASSLAGGNQETQYF.

CDR3 protein: CASSYSGATNTEAFF. The CDR3 nucleotides are TGTGCCAGCAGTTACTCGGGGGCTACCAACACTGAAGCTTTCTTT. The chain uses TRBV6-5 and TRBJ1-1, with a tentative D call TRBD1 (6 bases). Germline V gene data show CDR1 as MNHEY and CDR2 as SVGAGI. V was cut by 0 bases and J by 2 bases, with 10 bases left in between. This CDR3 has 15 residues.

This clonotype was counted ten times or more. The J gene is TRBJ2-5, the V gene TRBV10-2; 8 nucleotides agree with TRBD2. With 11 bases clipped from V and 4 bases from J, the junction kept 12 bases outside the gene matches. The length of the CDR3 is 14 residues. CDR1 and CDR2 from the germline V gene are WSHSY and SAAADI. The CDR3 bases are TGCGCCTGCAAGCGGGAGACGGGGCCAGAGACCCAGTACTTC. It specifies CACKRETGPETQYF.

The chain joins TRBV27 to TRBJ2-7, with D possibly being TRBD1 or TRBD2 (6 bases each). The CDR3 length is 14 residues. The germline V gene encodes CDR1 MNHEY and CDR2 SMNVEV (reference sequence). Between the trimmed V and J ends, which lost 4 bases and 4 bases, there was a span of 14 bases. The DNA for the CDR3 is TGTGCCAGCAGTTCCGTAGGGGGGACGTACGAGCAGTACTTC. Its translation: CASSSVGGTYEQYF.

The chain uses TRBV7-3 and TRBJ1-1; no definite D call. There are 13 residues in the CDR3. Trimming took 5 bases from V and 1 from J, leaving 8 bases between them. Per the germline V gene, CDR1 is SGHTA and CDR2 is FQGTGA. In DNA, the CDR3 is TGTGCCAGCAGCATCACGAAGAACACTGAAGCTTTCTTT. Its protein is CASSITKNTEAFF.